The TCR beta chain under discussion was sequenced for a study of PD-L1 blockade in urothelial cancer. Findings and limits, study-wide: More tumor-infiltrating T lymphocytes were found in patients who had durable benefit. Expansion of tumor-associated blood clones at 3 weeks was greater in durable-benefit patients.

Synthetic TCR analog templates were spiked into all PCRs individually. Measured with immunoSEQ multiplex PCR; TCRdb has only the in-frame clones, and not every one. There are 2,500 to 3,000 clones in the sample; about 32% occur only once, and around 5.5% lies in the top ten. This clone has just a few counts. Its target is unknown. Patients in the study were battling locally advanced or metastatic urothelial carcinoma. The CDR3 extends over 16 amino acids. Germline-derived CDR1 and CDR2 are MNHGY and SAAAGT. Trimming took 6 bases from V and 8 from J, leaving 25 bases between them. This chain uses TRBV6-8 with TRBJ1-2, with D perhaps matching TRBD1 (5 bases). The material sequenced was tumor tissue, taken before atezolizumab (anti-PD-L1) treatment. The receptor was derived from a man in his 70s with urothelial cancer. CDR3 in amino acids: CASRDHTPGRKEGYTF. The CDR3 coding sequence is TGTGCCAGCAGGGACCACACTCCAGGGAGGAAGGAAGGCTACACCTTC.